A selection of T cell receptor beta chains follows, all from one sample in a study of T cells in Graves' hyperthyroidism and ophthalmopathy. Using its own MiXCR run on the multiplex PCR reads, TCRdb lists one record per CDR3 protein. The repertoire holds about 400,000 distinct CDR3 sequences, around 16% seen once, with about 7.7% in the top ten. Sequencing input: blood. These receptors originate from a woman between 18 and 30 years old with Graves' hyperthyroidism. The CDR3 runs from the conserved cysteine through the conserved F or W. Each record gives: V gene, J gene, D gene, clone size, CDR3 DNA, CDR3 protein. The D gene is left open where the match is weak. Expanded clones are given a class, and other clones once, few, many or no size at all.

TRBV6-2/TRBV6-3	TRBJ1-4	.	.	TGTGCCAGCACCACAAAAGGAATACGGGTGACTTTTAATGAAAAACTGTTTTTT	CASTTKGIRVTFNEKLFF
TRBV5-5	TRBJ2-5	.	few	TGTGCCAGCAGCTTCAGGCAGGACCAAGAGACCCAGTACTTC	CASSFRQDQETQYF
TRBV5-6	TRBJ2-1	.	many	TGTGCCAGCAGCGGTGGGGTCCACGGGAGCCCCTACAATGAGCAGTTCTTC	CASSGGVHGSPYNEQFF
TRBV25-1	TRBJ1-6	.	few	TGTGCCAGCAGGTACACAGATAATTCACCCCTCCACTTT	CASRYTDNSPLHF
TRBV3-1	TRBJ2-7	.	many	TGTGCCAGCAGCCATTCCGGAGGGGGTTTCAACGAGCAGTACTTC	CASSHSGGGFNEQYF
TRBV29-1	TRBJ2-5	TRBD1	many	TGCAGCGTGGGACAGGGGCGTCAAGAGACCCAGTACTTC	CSVGQGRQETQYF
TRBV19	TRBJ1-2	.	.	TGTGCCAGTACCCAGGACAGCTATGGCTACACCTTC	CASTQDSYGYTF
TRBV28	TRBJ2-7	.	many	TGTGCCAGCAGTTCACCCCTTAAGATCATCTACGAGCAGTACTTC	CASSSPLKIIYEQYF
TRBV20-1	TRBJ2-7	TRBD2	.	TGCAGTGCTGTAGCGGGGAGAGGGACCTACGGGCAGTACTTC	CSAVAGRGTYGQYF
TRBV20-1	TRBJ2-4	TRBD2	.	TGCAGTGCTAGATTAGCGGGGGGGCCCGATAAAAACATTCAGTACTTC	CSARLAGGPDKNIQYF
TRBV5-1	TRBJ2-1	TRBD2	.	TGCGCCAGCACCAAGCGGGGGTCTCAAGATGGGTACAATGAGCAGTTCTTC	CASTKRGSQDGYNEQFF
TRBV2	TRBJ2-7	.	many	TGTGCCAGCAGAGAATGGGGCTACGAGCAGTACTTC	CASREWGYEQYF
TRBV4-3	TRBJ1-2	.	.	TGCGCCAGCAGCCAAGAGGGCAGGGGAATGGATGGCTACACCTTC	CASSQEGRGMDGYTF
TRBV2	TRBJ2-6	.	.	TGTGCCAGCAGTGGAAGTGGGGCTGGGGCCAACGTCCTGACTTTC	CASSGSGAGANVLTF
TRBV6-1	TRBJ2-4	TRBD2	few	TGTGCCAGCAGGCGACTAGCGGGAGTGGAGGGCAAAAACATTCAGTACTTC	CASRRLAGVEGKNIQYF
TRBV4-1	TRBJ2-7	.	.	TGCGCCAGCAGCCAAGTTCCGGGGGCCTACGAGCAGTACTTC	CASSQVPGAYEQYF
TRBV24-1	TRBJ2-1	TRBD2	many	TGTGCCACCAGTGATTCCCTAGCGGGAGTGTCCTACAATGAGCAGTTCTTC	CATSDSLAGVSYNEQFF
TRBV28	TRBJ2-7	.	many	TGTGCCAGCAGTTTAGGCTCGGGCGGGTTCCCGTCCTACGAGCAGTACTTC	CASSLGSGGFPSYEQYF
TRBV27	TRBJ1-2	.	.	TGTGCCAGCAGTTTAATGTGGCCTACGCTCTATGGCTACACCTTC	CASSLMWPTLYGYTF
TRBV11-2	TRBJ2-1	TRBD2	many	TGTGCCAGCAGCTGGGGCGGGGGGGCGGAGAATGAGCAGTTCTTC	CASSWGGGAENEQFF
TRBV12-3/TRBV12-4	TRBJ2-5	.	many	TGTGCCAGCAGTACGGGACGGGAGGAGACCCAGTACTTC	CASSTGREETQYF
TRBV12-3/TRBV12-4	TRBJ1-5	.	.	TGTGCCAGCAGTTTGGAGGGGTCAGGACAGCTCCAGCATTTT	CASSLEGSGQLQHF
TRBV6-1	TRBJ2-3	.	.	TGTGCCAGCAGTGAAGACGGGGGTGGCGCAGATACGCAGTATTTT	CASSEDGGGADTQYF
TRBV7-9	TRBJ2-1	TRBD2	many	TGTGCCAGCAGCGCGATAGCGGGGGGGCGGAACAATGAGCAGTTCTTC	CASSAIAGGRNNEQFF
TRBV29-1	TRBJ2-2	TRBD2	many	TGCAGCGTGGGCAGCTCGGGAGGTACCGGGGAGCTGTTTTTT	CSVGSSGGTGELFF
TRBV6-1	TRBJ1-6	TRBD1	many	TGTGCCAGCAGTTTTAAGCCCGGGACAGGGAATTCACCCCTCCACTTT	CASSFKPGTGNSPLHF
TRBV3-1	TRBJ1-5	.	many	TGTGCCAGCAGCCAAGGGGGGTTTAATCAGCCCCAGCATTTT	CASSQGGFNQPQHF
TRBV5-1	TRBJ2-7	.	many	TGCGCCAGCAGCTGGCAGGGCCCGGGGATGGACGAGCAGTACTTC	CASSWQGPGMDEQYF
TRBV12-3/TRBV12-4	TRBJ2-7	TRBD1	many	TGTGCCAGCAGCACCGGGACAGGGGGCCACGAGCAGTACTTC	CASSTGTGGHEQYF
TRBV20-1	TRBJ1-2	.	many	TGCAGTGCTGATCCCGATCCCTATGGCTACACCTTC	CSADPDPYGYTF
TRBV7-8	TRBJ1-4	.	few	TGTGCCAGCACCACATCGAGTGAAAAACTGTTTTTT	CASTTSSEKLFF
TRBV15	TRBJ1-2	.	few	TGTGCCACCAGCAGAGATATAGGACAGTTGTCTCGCAACTATGGCTACACCTTC	CATSRDIGQLSRNYGYTF
TRBV5-1	TRBJ2-7	TRBD1	many	TGCGCCAGCAGCTGGCAGGGACAGGAGCAGTACTTC	CASSWQGQEQYF